This T cell receptor (beta chain) was documented in a study of T-cell reconstitution after alpha-beta-depleted transplantation in children. This clonotype showed up just a few times. Unique molecular identifiers featured in how the TCRbeta library was prepared. Using its own MiXCR run on the PCR reads, TCRdb lists one record per CDR3 protein. Of about 610,000 distinct CDR3 sequences listed, roughly a tenth are singletons. The germline CDR1 and CDR2 sequences are SGHTA and FQGNSA. Trimming removed 4 bases at V and 1 base at J, with 13 bases between. The CDR3 extends over 15 amino acids. This clonotype was sampled from a human donor who donated a stem cell graft to a child with acute myeloid leukemia. This material consisted of PBMCs from the stem cell graft donor, taken from the stem cell graft. V usage is TRBV7-2 and J usage is TRBJ1-1; D unresolved. The CDR3 loop is CASSSTSGRNTEAFF. As DNA, the CDR3 is TGTGCCAGCAGCTCGACCTCCGGGAGGAACACTGAAGCTTTCTTT.